This T cell receptor (beta chain) comes out of a study of cytomegalovirus exposure and HLA in healthy donors. The study ran its PCR with 60 Vbeta and 13 Jbeta primers. The table came from immunoSEQ multiplex PCR; TCRdb's copy has only in-frame clones and leaves some out. The table includes about 82,000 clones, about 80% detected once. This CDR3 comprises 14 residues. V lost 6 bases to trimming and J lost 3 bases, with 12 bases between them. Per the germline V gene, CDR1 is SGDLS and CDR2 is YYNGEE. The source of this sequence is a man over 45 in good health and CMV-seronegative. The specimen was PBMCs. The chain recombines TRBV9 with TRBJ2-2, with D perhaps TRBD2 (5 bases). The CDR3 protein is CASTPAGDTGELFF. CDR3 nucleotide sequence: TGTGCCAGCACCCCCGCCGGGGACACCGGGGAGCTGTTTTTT. Full variable domain (missing parts from reference TRBV9 and TRBJ2-2): DSGVTQTPKHLITATGQRVTLRCSPRSGDLSVYWYQQSLDQGLQFLIQYYNGEERAKGNILERFSAQQFPDLHSELNLSSLELGDSALYFCASTPAGDTGELFFGEGSRLTVL.